These 27 T cell receptor beta chains were sequenced from one sample in a study of blood T cell repertoires in COVID-19. Sequencing was performed with immunoSEQ multiplex PCR; in TCRdb, only in-frame clones are kept and a portion is missing. The sample lists roughly 150,000 clones, around 80% occurring once. Sequencing was performed on PBMCs or T cells enriched from blood (not recorded which). The receptors were sampled from a woman aged 45-65 years who had recovered from COVID-19.

The rearrangement joins TRBV5-4 to TRBJ2-1; 15 bases match TRBD2. CDR1 is SGHNT and CDR2 is YYREEE in the germline V gene (reference sequence). The CDR3 extends over 16 amino acids. V was clipped by 4 bases and J by 6 bases; unmatched bases: 5. The CDR3 coding sequence is TGTGCCAGCAGCCCCGGACTAGCGGGGGGGATCAATGAGCAGTTCTTC. As protein: CASSPGLAGGINEQFF.

In this sample, this clone turned up once. The V gene is TRBV20-1, the J gene TRBJ1-2, with D possibly being TRBD1 (5 bases). The CDR3 extends over 11 amino acids. Trimming shortened V by 5 bases and J by 8 bases, and 12 bases separated the two germline ends. CDR1 and CDR2 from the germline V gene are DFQATT and SNEGSKA (reference sequence). The CDR3 coding sequence is TGCAGTGCTCACCCAGGGTTCGGCTACACCTTC. Protein: CSAHPGFGYTF.

The rearrangement uses TRBV7-2 and TRBJ2-3; TRBD2 matches at 15 bases. CDR1 is SGHTA, CDR2 FQGNSA, per germline. The ends lost 5 bases at V and 0 bases at J; junction bases unmatched: 3. The CDR3 spans 17 residues. The CDR3 is CASSGTSGGISTDTQYF. The DNA of the CDR3 is TGTGCCAGCAGCGGGACTAGCGGGGGGATTAGCACAGATACGCAGTATTTT.

This clone was recorded once. CDR3 protein: CASMGLAGGVGELFF. For the CDR3, the DNA is TGCGCCAGCATGGGTCTAGCGGGAGGGGTCGGGGAGCTGTTTTTT. The V and J genes are TRBV10-1 and TRBJ2-2, with TRBD2 identical over 12 bases. V was clipped by 7 bases and J by 7 bases; unmatched bases: 7. The CDR3 runs to 15 residues. The V gene's germline CDR1 is WNHNN and CDR2 SYGVQD (reference sequence).

The chain employs TRBV7-3 and TRBJ1-1; no firm D call. The ends were cut back, 4 bases at V and 2 bases at J, with 8 bases in the middle. This CDR3 has 13 amino acids. Germline CDR1 SGHTA, CDR2 FQGTGA. The CDR3 sequence: CASSSDVNTEAFF. CDR3 DNA sequence: TGTGCCAGCAGCTCAGATGTTAACACTGAAGCTTTCTTT.

The chain has TRBV29-1 and TRBJ2-3; no firm D call. Per the germline V gene, CDR1 is SQVTM and CDR2 is ANQGSEA. Trimming shortened V by 5 bases and J by 14 bases, and 14 bases separated the two germline ends. The CDR3 is 10 residues long. For the CDR3, the DNA is TGCAGCGTTCGTGAGCCGTTCGTGTATTTT. The encoded protein is CSVREPFVYF.

The V gene is TRBV19, the J gene TRBJ1-2; D possibly corresponds to TRBD1 (6 bases). This CDR3 has 12 residues. Germline V gene sequence: CDR1 LNHDA, CDR2 SQIVND (reference sequence). V lost 2 bases and J 6 bases, leaving 7 bases between the germline ends. CDR3 residues: CASSIQGNGYTF. The CDR3 DNA reads as TGTGCCAGTAGTATACAGGGGAATGGCTACACCTTC.

V gene TRBV5-1 combines with J gene TRBJ2-7; TRBD2 might be the D (6 bases). This CDR3 has 14 residues. V was cut by 4 bases and J by 2 bases, with 13 bases left in between. Per the germline V gene, CDR1 is SGHRS and CDR2 is YFSETQ. CDR3 in amino acids: CASSPLGGAYEQYF. The DNA for the CDR3 is TGCGCCAGCAGCCCCTTGGGGGGTGCCTACGAGCAGTACTTC.

This rearrangement joins TRBV9 to TRBJ1-1, with TRBD1 identical over 9 bases. CDR1 and CDR2 (germline): SGDLS, YYNGEE. This CDR3 has 15 amino acids. With 1 base clipped from V and 5 bases from J, the junction kept 6 bases outside the gene matches. The CDR3 bases are TGTGCCAGCAGCGTAAGTACAGGGGGCTTAACTGAAGCTTTCTTT. Translation gives CASSVSTGGLTEAFF.

The chain links TRBV4-1 to TRBJ1-5; D is ambiguous. CDR1 is MGHRA and CDR2 is YSYEKL in the germline V gene. The germline V and J ends were trimmed by 1 base and 6 bases, with 10 bases remaining between them. CDR3 length equals 14 residues. The CDR3 region is CASSQVGEAQPQHF. The CDR3 coding sequence is TGCGCCAGCAGCCAAGTTGGAGAGGCTCAGCCCCAGCATTTT.

This clone was observed a few times. The gene calls are TRBV7-9 and TRBJ1-2; D gene uncertain. Trimming shortened V by 5 bases and J by 0 bases, and 13 bases separated the two germline ends. The CDR3 loop spans 15 amino acids. Germline CDR1 and CDR2: SEHNR and FQNEAQ (reference sequence). The CDR3 DNA is TGTGCCAGCAGCCCAGTAATTCGCCCTAACTATGGCTACACCTTC. The encoded protein is CASSPVIRPNYGYTF. Full variable domain (outside the CDR3, taken from reference TRBV7-9 and TRBJ1-2): DTGVSQNPRHKITKRGQNVTFRCDPISEHNRLYWYRQTLGQGPEFLTYFQNEAQLEKSRLLSDRFSAERPKGSFSTLEIQRTEQGDSAMYLCASSPVIRPNYGYTFGSGTRLTVV.

V and J are TRBV12-3 or TRBV12-4 and TRBJ1-3; D unclear. This CDR3 contains 12 residues. V was clipped by 6 bases and J by 8 bases, with 11 bases between them. The CDR3 loop is CASSRPRDTIYF. The CDR3 DNA reads TGTGCCAGCAGCCGTCCTCGGGACACCATATATTTT.

The chain carries TRBV19 and TRBJ1-6; tentatively, D is TRBD1 (6 bases). Germline V lookup: CDR1 LNHDA, CDR2 SQIVND (reference sequence). The CDR3 consists of 12 residues. V gave up 9 bases and J gave up 8 bases, with 11 bases separating them. The CDR3 loop reads CASRGPYSPLHF. CDR3 DNA sequence: TGTGCCAGCAGGGGCCCCTATTCACCCCTCCACTTT. The full variable domain, completed using reference TRBV19 and TRBJ1-6, is DGGITQSPKYLFRKEGQNVTLSCEQNLNHDAMYWYRQDPGQGLRLIYYSQIVNDFQKGDIAEGYSVSREKKESFPLTVTSAQKNPTAFYLCASRGPYSPLHFGNGTRLTVT.

As regards this clone: This sample also contains other DNA sequences that code for the same CDR3. J is TRBJ2-1 and V is TRBV12-3 or TRBV12-4, with D perhaps TRBD1 (5 bases). Trimming shortened V by 5 bases and J by 7 bases, and 6 bases separated the two germline ends. The length of the CDR3 is 11 residues. The CDR3 is CASSRGNEQFF. The CDR3 DNA follows: TGTGCCAGCAGTAGGGGTAATGAGCAGTTCTTC.

V is TRBV6-2 or TRBV6-3 and J is TRBJ1-6; D might be TRBD1 (6 bases). With 2 bases removed from V and 7 bases from J, the gap between germline ends came to 12 bases. Germline loops: CDR1 MNHEY, CDR2 SVGEGT. CDR3 length: 15 amino acids. As DNA, the CDR3 is TGTGCCAGCAGTTACCGGACAGTCCAAAATTCACCCCTCCACTTT. Protein product: CASSYRTVQNSPLHF.

The chain recombines TRBV19 with TRBJ2-7; TRBD2 aligns across 8 bases. CDR3 length: 15 amino acids. The trim removed 3 bases at V and 0 bases at J, leaving 4 bases unmatched. Per germline, CDR1 LNHDA and CDR2 SQIVND (reference sequence). CDR3 in DNA: TGTGCCAGTAGTATTGCGGGACTAGGCTCCTACGAGCAGTACTTC. This encodes CASSIAGLGSYEQYF.

The chain couples TRBV18 to TRBJ2-3; weak D call: TRBD2 (5 bases). The V gene lost 3 bases and the J gene lost 6 bases, with 31 bases spanning the gap. The CDR3 has 20 amino acids. Germline loops: CDR1 KGHSH, CDR2 LQKENI. DNA of the CDR3: TGTGCCAGCTCACCGTATCCTCCGTTTCTGCGGGCCTCCCCTAGGGATACGCAGTATTTT. It specifies CASSPYPPFLRASPRDTQYF.

The CDR3 sequence is CASSHHTGTDRAYGYTF. The CDR3 DNA sequence: TGTGCCAGCAGCCACCACACCGGGACAGATCGAGCTTATGGCTACACCTTC. The chain has TRBV27 and TRBJ1-2; 7 nucleotides agree with TRBD1. V trimming: 6 bases; J trimming: 5 bases; junction bases outside the gene matches: 18. Germline assignment: CDR1 MNHEY and CDR2 SMNVEV (reference sequence). CDR3 size: 17 residues.

The J gene is TRBJ1-4, the V gene TRBV2; possible D gene TRBD1, 5 bases. Trimming pared 3 bases from V and 8 bases from J, leaving 16 bases between. Germline V CDR1 and CDR2: SNHLY, FYNNEI. The CDR3 totals 15 residues. The CDR3 DNA sequence: TGTGCCAGCAGTGATTTGTTAGGGGCACGGGAAAAACTGTTTTTT. Its protein is CASSDLLGAREKLFF.

The rearrangement joins TRBV2 to TRBJ1-6; a weak D match, TRBD1 (5 bases). Trimming left V 4 bases short and J 14 bases short, with 18 bases between. There are 14 residues in the CDR3. Germline V gives CDR1 SNHLY, CDR2 FYNNEI. The CDR3 bases are TGTGCCAGCAGTGGTGGGGGGTCGAATTTGTCCCTCCACTTT. It specifies CASSGGGSNLSLHF.

The chain combines TRBV18 with TRBJ1-6; TRBD1 might be the D (5 bases). Per the germline V gene, CDR1 is KGHSH and CDR2 is LQKENI. V gave up 2 bases and J gave up 7 bases, with 9 bases separating them. This CDR3 is built from 14 residues. CDR3 DNA: TGTGCCAGCTCACCAATGCAGGGAAATTCACCCCTCCACTTT. Its protein product is CASSPMQGNSPLHF. The full variable domain, rest sourced from reference TRBV18 and TRBJ1-6, is NAGVMQNPRHLVRRRGQEARLRCSPMKGHSHVYWYRQLPEEGLKFMVYLQKENIIDESGMPKERFSAEFPKEGPSILRIQQVVRGDSAAYFCASSPMQGNSPLHFGNGTRLTVT.

The CDR3: CASSYRGAGETQYF. The DNA for the CDR3 is TGTGCCAGCAGTTACAGGGGCGCAGGAGAGACCCAGTACTTC. V is TRBV6-5 and J is TRBJ2-5, with a tentative D call TRBD1 (5 bases). Per germline, CDR1 MNHEY and CDR2 SVGAGI. The CDR3 has 14 residues. Trimming removed 2 bases from V and 4 bases from J, with 11 bases in between.

The V gene is TRBV7-9, the J gene TRBJ1-2; D call uncertain. CDR3 length: 15 amino acids. The V and J ends lost 5 bases and 0 bases respectively, with 13 bases between them. Germline V gives CDR1 SEHNR, CDR2 FQNEAQ (reference sequence). The CDR3 spells CASSLDGGANYGYTF. The CDR3 bases are TGTGCCAGCAGCCTCGACGGTGGAGCTAACTATGGCTACACCTTC. The complete variable domain, with remaining parts taken from reference TRBV7-9 and TRBJ1-2, reads DTGVSQNPRHKITKRGQNVTFRCDPISEHNRLYWYRQTLGQGPEFLTYFQNEAQLEKSRLLSDRFSAERPKGSFSTLEIQRTEQGDSAMYLCASSLDGGANYGYTFGSGTRLTVV.

This sequence joins TRBV12-3 or TRBV12-4 and TRBJ2-5; TRBD2 matches at 8 bases. V gave up 8 bases and J gave up 7 bases; unmatched junction bases: 3. The CDR3 runs 11 residues. The CDR3 DNA is TGTGCCAGCGGACTAGCTGGGACCCAGTACTTC. Amino acids: CASGLAGTQYF.

The genes are TRBV28 and TRBJ2-1, with 9 bases matching TRBD2. V dropped 5 bases and J dropped 4; count of bases not matched to a gene: 6. This CDR3 is 15 amino acids long. CDR1 MDHEN and CDR2 SYDVKM come from the germline V gene. CDR3 sequence reads: CASSPPSGNYNEQFF. DNA for the CDR3: TGTGCCAGCAGTCCTCCTAGCGGGAATTACAATGAGCAGTTCTTC.

The chain uses TRBV2 and TRBJ1-2; possible D gene TRBD1, 5 bases. With 5 bases removed from V and 4 bases from J, the gap between germline ends came to 11 bases. Germline CDR1 and CDR2: SNHLY and FYNNEI. The CDR3 runs 13 residues. This chain's CDR3 is CASSLGGVYGYTF. The CDR3 nucleotides read TGTGCCAGCAGTCTTGGAGGGGTCTATGGCTACACCTTC.

The chain carries TRBV6-5 and TRBJ2-7, with TRBD1 matching 9 bases. This CDR3 contains 15 residues. Per the germline V gene, CDR1 is MNHEY and CDR2 is SVGAGI. V lost 4 bases and J lost 4; bases outside the gene matches: 8. In DNA form, the CDR3 reads TGTGCCAGCAGTTGGACCGGGACAGGGATATACGAGCAGTACTTC. Protein sequence: CASSWTGTGIYEQYF.